This entry lists 15 T cell receptor beta chains sequenced from one sample in a study of cytomegalovirus exposure and HLA in healthy donors (dated by TCRdb to 2015 to 2018). The library was produced with the immunoSEQ multiplex PCR assay. A mixture of 60 forward primers for TCR Vbeta segments and 13 reverse primers for TCR Jbeta segments was used in the multiplex PCR. This immuneACCESS table, as held by TCRdb, lists in-frame sequences with V and J called but not all clones. Of the missing ones, under half trace to an unresolved V gene in checked studies; the others have no known cause. Within this sample are 150,000 to 200,000 clones, with about 63% of them counted one time only. The top ten clones comprise less than 3% of the sample. The specimen was PBMCs. Receptors were obtained from a woman aged 40 to 50 in good health and CMV-seropositive.

The chain carries TRBV5-6 and TRBJ2-3; maybe TRBD2 (6 bases). V was cut by 0 bases and J by 1 base, with 9 bases left in between. CDR1 is SGHDT and CDR2 is YYEEEE in the germline V gene. The CDR3 runs to 15 residues. The CDR3 nucleotides read TGTGCCAGCAGCTTGGCCGGGAGTCGCACAGATACGCAGTATTTT. Translation gives CASSLAGSRTDTQYF.

J is TRBJ2-5 and V is TRBV7-8, with 10 nucleotides matching TRBD1. From germline, CDR1 is SGHVS and CDR2 FQNEAQ. This CDR3 comprises 16 residues. The junction had 8 bases not matched to a gene; V was cut back by 3 bases and J by 4 bases. CDR3 residues: CASSFSLTGGVETQYF. The CDR3 nucleotides read TGTGCCAGCAGCTTCTCCCTGACAGGGGGCGTAGAGACCCAGTACTTC.

The V gene is TRBV18, the J gene TRBJ1-1; D remains unclear. Germline CDR1 is KGHSH and CDR2 is LQKENI. This CDR3 contains 14 residues. Trimming pared 1 base from V and 10 bases from J, leaving 16 bases between. As DNA, the CDR3 is TGTGCCAGCTCACCACTAGATCCCCCGGGTCCAGCTTTCTTT. Amino acids: CASSPLDPPGPAFF.

V gene TRBV5-6 combines with J gene TRBJ2-5; 9 bases fit TRBD2. Losses at the gene ends were 2 bases for V and 4 bases for J; bases not matched to a gene: 6. Germline assignment: CDR1 SGHDT and CDR2 YYEEEE. The CDR3 contains 15 residues. The CDR3 reads CASSFSGRITETQYF. The CDR3 nucleotides read TGTGCCAGCAGCTTCAGCGGGAGGATTACAGAGACCCAGTACTTC.

The chain combines TRBV9 with TRBJ1-1; D might be TRBD1 (6 bases). Per germline, CDR1 SGDLS and CDR2 YYNGEE. V shed 0 bases and J shed 6 bases, with 18 bases lying between them. CDR3 length: 16 residues. CDR3 in DNA: TGTGCCAGCAGCGTAGCTACGGGGAGGGAGGGGGCTGAAGCTTTCTTT. Translating it yields CASSVATGREGAEAFF. The variable domain in full, completed from reference TRBV9 and TRBJ1-1, reads DSGVTQTPKHLITATGQRVTLRCSPRSGDLSVYWYQQSLDQGLQFLIQYYNGEERAKGNILERFSAQQFPDLHSELNLSSLELGDSALYFCASSVATGREGAEAFFGQGTRLTVV.

This sequence joins TRBV7-2 and TRBJ1-1; D not resolved. The germline V gene has CDR1 SGHTA and CDR2 FQGNSA. The CDR3 is 13 residues long. V was pared by 5 bases and J by 0 bases, with 7 bases between. The CDR3 loop is CASSEDLNTEAFF. The CDR3 DNA reads as TGTGCCAGCAGCGAGGACTTGAACACTGAAGCTTTCTTT.

This clone was seen at least ten times. The V call is TRBV4-1, the J call TRBJ2-7; 13 nucleotides agree with TRBD2. Germline lookup yields CDR1 MGHRA and CDR2 YSYEKL. CDR3 length equals 17 residues. The ends lost 2 bases at V and 0 bases at J; junction bases unmatched: 4. The CDR3 nucleotides are TGCGCCAGCAGCCAACTACTAGCGGGAGGGCCCTCCTACGAGCAGTACTTC. Its protein product is CASSQLLAGGPSYEQYF.

This clone is a singleton in its sample. The rearrangement links TRBV7-3 to TRBJ1-1; D unresolved. Germline values: CDR1 SGHTA, CDR2 FQGTGA. V was pared by 5 bases and J by 1 base, with 8 bases between. This CDR3 has 13 amino acids. The CDR3 spells CASSPRGNTEAFF. DNA for the CDR3: TGTGCCAGCAGCCCACGGGGGAACACTGAAGCTTTCTTT.

The V gene is TRBV2, the J gene TRBJ2-3; 13 bases agree with TRBD2. CDR1 is SNHLY, CDR2 FYNNEI, per germline. J was trimmed by 11 bases and V by 8 bases; bases with no gene match: 10. The CDR3 extends over 14 amino acids. The CDR3: CASPGTSGEGGQYF. DNA of the CDR3: TGTGCCAGCCCTGGGACTAGCGGGGAGGGGGGGCAGTATTTT.

J is TRBJ1-1 and V is TRBV20-1, with D unresolved. CDR3 length: 11 residues. The V and J ends lost 4 bases and 5 bases respectively, with 8 bases between them. Germline CDR1 is DFQATT and CDR2 is SNEGSKA (reference sequence). This CDR3 reads CSANRDTEAFF. The CDR3 DNA follows: TGCAGTGCTAATCGGGATACTGAAGCTTTCTTT.

This clone appeared a few times. This rearrangement joins TRBV19 to TRBJ2-5; 7 bases are a match to TRBD1. V dropped 3 bases and J dropped 3; count of bases not matched to a gene: 4. Germline CDR1 reads LNHDA; CDR2 reads SQIVND (reference sequence). The CDR3 is 14 amino acids. CDR3 nucleotides: TGTGCCAGTAGTATTTTCCAGGGGGAAGAGACCCAGTACTTC. Translated, it gives CASSIFQGEETQYF.

The J gene is TRBJ1-5, the V gene TRBV2, with a weak D call TRBD1 (6 bases). V lost 2 bases, J lost 4 bases, and 9 bases lay in between. The CDR3 runs 14 residues. Germline CDR1 and CDR2: SNHLY and FYNNEI. This CDR3 reads CASSENRENQPQHF. The CDR3 coding sequence is TGTGCCAGCAGTGAAAACAGGGAAAATCAGCCCCAGCATTTT.

This clone was counted a few times. The V and J genes are TRBV7-9 and TRBJ2-1, with 8 nucleotides matching TRBD2. Germline values: CDR1 SEHNR, CDR2 FQNEAQ (reference sequence). J gave up 11 bases and V 3 bases, and 3 bases lay outside the gene matches. This CDR3 is 12 amino acids long. This CDR3 reads CASSLGLEKQFF. The CDR3 nucleotides read TGTGCCAGCAGCTTGGGACTAGAAAAGCAGTTCTTC.

The chain couples TRBV10-3 to TRBJ1-1, with 8 bases that match TRBD1. This CDR3 is built from 13 residues. Germline lookup yields CDR1 ENHRY and CDR2 SYGVKD. With 4 bases clipped from V and 7 bases from J, the junction kept 5 bases outside the gene matches. CDR3 DNA: TGTGCCATCAGTGCAGGGGGCGCCGGTGAAGCTTTCTTT. Protein product: CAISAGGAGEAFF.

CDR3 residues: CASSFEGTSGAYEQYF. The DNA for the CDR3 is TGTGCCAGCAGCTTCGAGGGGACTAGCGGTGCTTACGAGCAGTACTTC. V usage is TRBV7-2 and J usage is TRBJ2-7; 11 bases map to TRBD2. In germline, CDR1 is SGHTA, CDR2 FQGNSA. V shed 3 bases and J 4 bases; nucleotides not matched to a gene: 8. The CDR3 totals 16 residues.